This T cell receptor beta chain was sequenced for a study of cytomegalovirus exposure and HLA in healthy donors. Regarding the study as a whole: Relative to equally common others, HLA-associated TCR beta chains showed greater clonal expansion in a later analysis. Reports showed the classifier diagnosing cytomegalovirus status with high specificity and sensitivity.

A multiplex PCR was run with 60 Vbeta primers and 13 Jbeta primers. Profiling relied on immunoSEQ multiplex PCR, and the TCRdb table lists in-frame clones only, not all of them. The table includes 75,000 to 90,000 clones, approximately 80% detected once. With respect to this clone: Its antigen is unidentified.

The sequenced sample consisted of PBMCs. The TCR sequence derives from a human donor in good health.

The CDR3 DNA sequence: TGTGCCATCAGTAAGACAGGGGGTGACAATCAGCCCCAGCATTTT. This encodes CAISKTGGDNQPQHF. The chain links TRBV10-3 to TRBJ1-5, with 9 positions matching TRBD1. V was clipped by 5 bases and J by 3 bases; unmatched bases: 5. CDR1 ENHRY and CDR2 SYGVKD come from the germline V gene. There are 15 residues in the CDR3.